This paragraph reports one T cell receptor beta chain. The data derive from a study of blood T cell repertoires in COVID-19. Study details: The study drew acute and convalescent COVID-19 samples from the United States, Italy and Spain. From T cells, B-cell-depleted T cells, or PBMCs came the material, which was cDNA or gDNA.

V was shortened by 6 bases and J by 4 bases, with 19 bases between the two germline ends. Germline V gene sequence: CDR1 SGDLS, CDR2 YYNGEE. The CDR3 is made up of 15 amino acids. Enrolled during active infection, Seattle patients were then followed longitudinally. Under the authors' procedure: Estimates of nucleated cell counts were drawn from the amplification of reference gene primers. Profiling relied on immunoSEQ multiplex PCR, and the TCRdb table lists in-frame clones only, not all of them. Clone size and V and J calls were adopted from that table, with D and trimming inferred from the DNA. The repertoire has just under 350,000 clones, 87% of them found once; the top ten carry around 6%.

The V call is TRBV9, the J call TRBJ1-2, with a tentative D call TRBD1 (6 bases). The origin of this receptor is a woman between 45 and 65 years old with COVID-19, enrolled during active disease. Sequenced: peripheral blood. The CDR3 loop is CASNRQGTNLYGYTF. Written as DNA, the CDR3 is TGTGCCAGCAATCGTCAGGGGACGAATCTCTATGGCTACACCTTC.